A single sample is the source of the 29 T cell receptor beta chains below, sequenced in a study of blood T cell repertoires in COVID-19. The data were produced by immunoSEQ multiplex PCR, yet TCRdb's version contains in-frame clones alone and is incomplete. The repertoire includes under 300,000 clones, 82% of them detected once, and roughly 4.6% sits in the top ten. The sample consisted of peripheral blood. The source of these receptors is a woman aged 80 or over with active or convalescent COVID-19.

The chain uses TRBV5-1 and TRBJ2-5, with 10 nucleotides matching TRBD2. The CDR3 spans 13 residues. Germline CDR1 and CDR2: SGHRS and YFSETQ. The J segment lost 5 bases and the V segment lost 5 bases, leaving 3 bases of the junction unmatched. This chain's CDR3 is CASRASGSETQYF. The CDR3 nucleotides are TGCGCCAGCAGGGCTAGCGGGAGTGAGACCCAGTACTTC.

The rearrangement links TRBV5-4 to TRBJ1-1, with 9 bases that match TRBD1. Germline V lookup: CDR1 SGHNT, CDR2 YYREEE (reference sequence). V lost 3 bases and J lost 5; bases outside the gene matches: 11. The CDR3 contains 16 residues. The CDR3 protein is CASSSKGGTGFTEAFF. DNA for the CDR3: TGTGCCAGCAGCTCCAAGGGGGGGACAGGGTTTACTGAAGCTTTCTTT.

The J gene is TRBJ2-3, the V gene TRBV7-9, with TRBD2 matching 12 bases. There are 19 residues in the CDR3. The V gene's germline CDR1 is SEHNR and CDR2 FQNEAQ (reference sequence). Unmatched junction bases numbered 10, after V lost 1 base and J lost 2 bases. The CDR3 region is CASSLVPGTSGSSTDTQYF. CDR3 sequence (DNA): TGTGCCAGCAGCTTAGTTCCGGGGACTAGCGGGTCTTCCACAGATACGCAGTATTTT.

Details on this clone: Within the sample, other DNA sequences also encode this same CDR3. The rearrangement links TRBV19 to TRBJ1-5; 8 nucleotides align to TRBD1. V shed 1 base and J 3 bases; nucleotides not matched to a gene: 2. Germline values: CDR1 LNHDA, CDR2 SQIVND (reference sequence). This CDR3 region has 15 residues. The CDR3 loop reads CASSIGTGNNQPQHF. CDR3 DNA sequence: TGTGCCAGTAGTATAGGGACAGGGAACAATCAGCCCCAGCATTTT.

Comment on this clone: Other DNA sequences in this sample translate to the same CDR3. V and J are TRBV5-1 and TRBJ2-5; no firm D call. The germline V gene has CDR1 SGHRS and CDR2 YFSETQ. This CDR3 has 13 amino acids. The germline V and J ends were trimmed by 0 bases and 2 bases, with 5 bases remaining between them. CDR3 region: CASSLGGQETQYF. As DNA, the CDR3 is TGCGCCAGCAGCTTGGGAGGACAAGAGACCCAGTACTTC. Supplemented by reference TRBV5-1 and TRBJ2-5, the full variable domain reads KAGVTQTPRYLIKTRGQQVTLSCSPISGHRSVSWYQQTPGQGLQFLFEYFSETQRNKGNFPGRFSGRQFSNSRSEMNVSTLELGDSALYLCASSLGGQETQYFGPGTRLLVL.

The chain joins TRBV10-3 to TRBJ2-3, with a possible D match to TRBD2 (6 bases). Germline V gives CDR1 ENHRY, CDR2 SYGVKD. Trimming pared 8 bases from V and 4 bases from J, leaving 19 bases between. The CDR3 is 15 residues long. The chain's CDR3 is CAIGAGRQKADTQYF. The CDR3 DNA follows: TGTGCCATCGGGGCGGGGCGACAAAAGGCAGATACGCAGTATTTT.

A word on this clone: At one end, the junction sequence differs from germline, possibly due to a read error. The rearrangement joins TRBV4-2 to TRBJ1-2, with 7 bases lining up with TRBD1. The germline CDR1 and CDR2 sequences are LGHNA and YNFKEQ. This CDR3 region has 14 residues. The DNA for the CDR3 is TGTGCCAGCAGCCAAGAACAGGGGAACTCTGGCTACACCTTC. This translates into CASSQEQGNSGYTF.

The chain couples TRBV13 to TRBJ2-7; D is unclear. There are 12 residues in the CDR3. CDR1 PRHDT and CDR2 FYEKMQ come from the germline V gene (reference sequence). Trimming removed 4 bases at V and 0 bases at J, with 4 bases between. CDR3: CASSSSSYEQYF. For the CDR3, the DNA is TGTGCCAGCAGCTCGAGCTCCTACGAGCAGTACTTC.

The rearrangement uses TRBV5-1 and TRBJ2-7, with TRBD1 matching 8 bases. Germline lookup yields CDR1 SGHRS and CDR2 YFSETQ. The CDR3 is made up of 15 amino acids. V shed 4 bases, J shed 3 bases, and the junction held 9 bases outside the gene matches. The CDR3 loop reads CASSVTGTGFYEQYF. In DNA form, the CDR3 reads TGCGCCAGCAGCGTAACCGGGACAGGCTTCTACGAGCAGTACTTC.

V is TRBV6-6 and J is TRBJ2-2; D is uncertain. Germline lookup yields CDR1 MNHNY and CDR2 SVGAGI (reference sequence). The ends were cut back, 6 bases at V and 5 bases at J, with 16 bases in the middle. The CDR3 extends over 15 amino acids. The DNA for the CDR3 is TGTGCCAGCAGGTTAGATGGAGCAGAAACCGGGGAGCTGTTTTTT. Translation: CASRLDGAETGELFF.

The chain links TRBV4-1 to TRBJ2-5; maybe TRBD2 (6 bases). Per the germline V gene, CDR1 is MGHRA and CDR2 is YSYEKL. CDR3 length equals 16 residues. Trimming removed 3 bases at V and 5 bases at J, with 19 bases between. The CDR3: CASSQYVSGSRETQYF. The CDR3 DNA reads TGCGCCAGCAGCCAGTATGTTAGCGGTAGCCGGGAGACCCAGTACTTC.

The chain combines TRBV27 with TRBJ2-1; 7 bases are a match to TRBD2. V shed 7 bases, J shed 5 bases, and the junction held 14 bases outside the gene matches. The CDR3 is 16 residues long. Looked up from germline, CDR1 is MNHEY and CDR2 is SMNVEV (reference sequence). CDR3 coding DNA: TGTGCCAGCAACCCTGCGGGGGTCTCACTAAACAATGAGCAGTTCTTC. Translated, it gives CASNPAGVSLNNEQFF.

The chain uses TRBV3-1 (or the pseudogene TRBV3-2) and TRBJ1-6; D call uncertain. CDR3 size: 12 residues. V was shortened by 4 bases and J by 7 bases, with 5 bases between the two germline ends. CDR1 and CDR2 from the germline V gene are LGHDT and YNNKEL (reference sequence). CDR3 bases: TGTGCCAGCAGCCCTCTAAATTCACCCCTCCACTTT. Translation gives CASSPLNSPLHF.

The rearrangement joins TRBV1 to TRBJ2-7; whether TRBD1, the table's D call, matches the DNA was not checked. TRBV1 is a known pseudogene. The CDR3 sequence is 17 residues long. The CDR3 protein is CTSSPRGYLVLSGEQYF. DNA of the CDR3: TGCACCAGCAGCCCAAGGGGTTATTTGGTCCTTTCGGGTGAGCAGTACTTC.

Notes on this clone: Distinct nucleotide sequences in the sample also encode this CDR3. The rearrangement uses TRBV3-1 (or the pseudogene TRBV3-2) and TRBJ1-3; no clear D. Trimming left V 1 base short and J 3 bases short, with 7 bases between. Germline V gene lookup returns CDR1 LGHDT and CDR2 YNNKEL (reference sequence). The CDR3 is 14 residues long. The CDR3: CASSQAGGGNTIYF. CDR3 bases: TGTGCCAGCAGCCAAGCCGGAGGTGGAAACACCATATATTTT.

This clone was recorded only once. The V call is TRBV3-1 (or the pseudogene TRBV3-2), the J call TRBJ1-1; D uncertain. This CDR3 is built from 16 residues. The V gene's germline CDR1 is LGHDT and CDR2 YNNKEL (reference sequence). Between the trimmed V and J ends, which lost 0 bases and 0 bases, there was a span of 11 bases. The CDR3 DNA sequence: TGTGCCAGCAGCCAAGATTGGTCAGGTCTGAACACTGAAGCTTTCTTT. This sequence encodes CASSQDWSGLNTEAFF.

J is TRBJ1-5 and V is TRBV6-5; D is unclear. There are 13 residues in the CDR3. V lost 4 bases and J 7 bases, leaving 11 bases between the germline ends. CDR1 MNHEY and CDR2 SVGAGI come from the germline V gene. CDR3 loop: CASSSTPSQPQHF. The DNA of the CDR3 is TGTGCCAGCAGTTCAACACCTTCCCAGCCCCAGCATTTT.

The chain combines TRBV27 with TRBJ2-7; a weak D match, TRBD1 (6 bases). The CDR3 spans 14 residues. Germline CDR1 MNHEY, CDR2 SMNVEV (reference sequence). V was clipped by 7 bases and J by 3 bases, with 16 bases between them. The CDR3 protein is CASKKPGQYYEQYF. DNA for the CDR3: TGTGCCAGCAAAAAACCGGGACAATACTACGAGCAGTACTTC.

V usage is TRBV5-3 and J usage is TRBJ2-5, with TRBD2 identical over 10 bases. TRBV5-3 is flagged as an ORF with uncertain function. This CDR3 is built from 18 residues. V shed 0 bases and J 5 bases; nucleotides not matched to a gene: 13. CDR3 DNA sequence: TGTGCCAGAAGCTTGGGGACTAGCGGAAAGAGATCTTCCGAGACCCAGTACTTC. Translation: CARSLGTSGKRSSETQYF.

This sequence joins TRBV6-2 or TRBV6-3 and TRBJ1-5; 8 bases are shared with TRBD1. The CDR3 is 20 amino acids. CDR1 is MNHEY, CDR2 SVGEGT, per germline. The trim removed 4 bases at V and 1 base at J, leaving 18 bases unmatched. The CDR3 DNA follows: TGTGCCAGCAGTTCTGACCCCAGGACAGGGCATAACCGAAGCAATCAGCCCCAGCATTTT. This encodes CASSSDPRTGHNRSNQPQHF.

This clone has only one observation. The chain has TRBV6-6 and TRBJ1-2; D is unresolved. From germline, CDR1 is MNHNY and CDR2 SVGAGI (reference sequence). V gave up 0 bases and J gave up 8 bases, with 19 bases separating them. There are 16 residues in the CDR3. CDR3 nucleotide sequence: TGTGCCAGCAGTTACTCGGAGTCCGTACCCTTAGCGGGCTACACCTTC. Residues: CASSYSESVPLAGYTF.

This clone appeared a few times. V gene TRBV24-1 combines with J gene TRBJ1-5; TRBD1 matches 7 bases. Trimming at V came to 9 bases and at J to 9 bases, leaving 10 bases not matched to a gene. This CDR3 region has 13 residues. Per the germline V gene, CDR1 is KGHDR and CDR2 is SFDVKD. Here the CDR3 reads CATLPNRGRPQHF. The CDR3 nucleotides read TGTGCCACCCTACCCAACAGGGGTCGGCCCCAGCATTTT.

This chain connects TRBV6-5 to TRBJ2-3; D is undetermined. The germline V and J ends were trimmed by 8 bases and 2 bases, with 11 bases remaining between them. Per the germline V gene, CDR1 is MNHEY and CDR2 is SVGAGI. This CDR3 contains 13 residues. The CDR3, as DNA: TGTGCCAGCGACCCCCAGGACACAGATACGCAGTATTTT. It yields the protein CASDPQDTDTQYF.

DNA of the CDR3: TGTGCCAGCAGCTTTGGGGCCCGGAACAATGAGCAGTTCTTC. This gives the protein CASSFGARNNEQFF. This chain connects TRBV5-5 to TRBJ2-1; possible D gene TRBD1, 5 bases. V was clipped by 2 bases and J by 5 bases, with 11 bases between them. CDR1 and CDR2 from the germline V gene are SGHKS and YYEKEE (reference sequence). The CDR3 covers 14 residues.

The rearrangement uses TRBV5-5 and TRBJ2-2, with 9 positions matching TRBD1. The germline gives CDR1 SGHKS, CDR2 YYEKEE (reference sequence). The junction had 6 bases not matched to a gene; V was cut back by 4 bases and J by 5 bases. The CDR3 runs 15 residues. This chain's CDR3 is CASSVEGTGTGELFF. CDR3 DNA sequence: TGTGCCAGCAGCGTGGAGGGGACAGGGACCGGGGAGCTGTTTTTT.

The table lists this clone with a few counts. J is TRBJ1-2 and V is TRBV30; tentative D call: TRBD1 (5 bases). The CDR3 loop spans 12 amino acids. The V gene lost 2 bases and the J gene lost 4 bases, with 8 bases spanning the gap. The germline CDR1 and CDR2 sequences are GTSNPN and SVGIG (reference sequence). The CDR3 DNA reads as TGTGCCTGGAGTCAGCAGGGCTATGGCTACACCTTC. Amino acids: CAWSQQGYGYTF.

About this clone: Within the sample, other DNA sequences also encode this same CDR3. CDR3 bases: TGCGCCAGCAGCTTGGGGGGCAGCCAAGAGACCCAGTACTTC. As protein: CASSLGGSQETQYF. The chain joins TRBV5-1 to TRBJ2-5; D is possibly TRBD1 (5 bases). Between the trimmed V and J ends, which lost 0 bases and 1 base, there was a span of 7 bases. The CDR3 is 14 residues long. The germline gives CDR1 SGHRS, CDR2 YFSETQ.

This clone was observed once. The CDR3 reads CASTSGQNTEAFF. For the CDR3, the DNA is TGTGCCAGCACTTCGGGACAGAACACTGAAGCTTTCTTT. The V call is TRBV6-5, the J call TRBJ1-1; a weak D match, TRBD1 (6 bases). This CDR3 comprises 13 residues. Trimming shortened V by 7 bases and J by 1 base, and 10 bases separated the two germline ends. CDR1 is MNHEY and CDR2 is SVGAGI in the germline V gene.

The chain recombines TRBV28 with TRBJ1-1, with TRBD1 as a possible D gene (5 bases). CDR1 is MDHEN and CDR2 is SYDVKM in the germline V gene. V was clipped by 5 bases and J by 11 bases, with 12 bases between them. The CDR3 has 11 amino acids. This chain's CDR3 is CASSRRGDAFF. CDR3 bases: TGTGCCAGCAGTCGGAGGGGTGACGCTTTCTTT.